The clone carrying this T cell receptor beta chain has a handful of counts. This sample was included in a study of blood T cell repertoires in COVID-19. In the study overall: Italy, Spain and the United States were the sources of the convalescent and acute COVID-19 samples. Sources were T cells, B-cell-depleted T cells, or PBMCs; the material itself was cDNA or gDNA.

Assay used: immunoSEQ multiplex PCR; TCRdb lists only in-frame clones, some missing. The sample shows fewer than 150,000 clones, 70% to 85% of them seen only once. Trimming left V 6 bases short and J 4 bases short, with 19 bases between. The CDR3 runs 16 residues. Germline-derived CDR1 and CDR2 are SNHLY and FYNNEI. The V call is TRBV2, the J call TRBJ1-5, with a possible D match to TRBD1 (6 bases). The sample consisted of peripheral blood. This sequence was found in a man in his 60s who had recovered from COVID-19. In DNA, the CDR3 is TGTGCCAGCAGCCTATCAGGGGCCGGGGAGAATCAGCCCCAGCATTTT. This codes for CASSLSGAGENQPQHF.